Listed below are T cell receptor beta chains from one sample, sequenced in a study of T-cell reconstitution after alpha-beta-depleted transplantation in children. One entry per CDR3 protein results from TCRdb running MiXCR on the PCR reads. Of roughly 670,000 distinct CDR3 sequences listed, about an eighth are singletons. Material: PBMCs, obtained before TCRalphabeta/CD19-depleted stem cell transplant. The receptor set was obtained from a girl aged 2 to 9 with congenital amegakaryocytic thrombocytopenia, due to receive a stem cell transplant. Each CDR3 is given with its conserved first and last residue. Fields, in order: V gene, J gene, clone size, D gene, CDR3 DNA, CDR3 protein. A D gene is named only where the DNA matches it firmly. Expanded clones get a size class; other rows say once, few or many, or leave the size out.

>TRBV28|TRBJ2-5|NA|TRBD1
TGTGCCAGCAGTTTACTTAGGGACAGCCTTGGGACCCAGTACTTC
CASSLLRDSLGTQYF
>TRBV20-1|TRBJ2-2|many|NA
TGCAGTGCTAGACCTCTTACCGCGGTGAACACCGGGGAGCTGTTTTTT
CSARPLTAVNTGELFF
>TRBV5-1|TRBJ2-2|many|NA
TGCGCCAGCAGCAGTTACGGGGAGCTGTTTTTT
CASSSYGELFF
>TRBV20-1|TRBJ2-3|NA|TRBD2
TGCAGTGCGGGAGGGAGGGATACGCAGTATTTT
CSAGGRDTQYF
>TRBV7-2|TRBJ2-2|NA|NA
TGTGCCAGCAGCTTAGCGTTTACTAGCAGCGGGGAGCTGTTTTTT
CASSLAFTSSGELFF
>TRBV10-3|TRBJ2-2|few|NA
TGTGCCATCAGTGAGTCTGTCGGGGTTAACACCGGGGAGCTGTTTTTT
CAISESVGVNTGELFF
>TRBV11-2|TRBJ2-1|NA|NA
TGTGCCAGCAGCTTAATGTCCGGGAACGACATATTCTACAATGAGCAGTTCTTC
CASSLMSGNDIFYNEQFF
>TRBV19|TRBJ2-1|NA|TRBD2
TGTGCCAGTAGTAGCGGGAGTCCGAATGAGCAGTTCTTC
CASSSGSPNEQFF
>TRBV6-5|TRBJ2-1|many|TRBD2
TGTGCCAGCAGCCGGTCTGGCGGGAGCAACAATGAGCAGTTCTTC
CASSRSGGSNNEQFF
>TRBV2|TRBJ2-4|few|NA
TGTGCCAGCAGGGACACTCCGGACATTCAGTACTTC
CASRDTPDIQYF
>TRBV18|TRBJ2-5|NA|TRBD2
TGTGCCAGCTCACCACTGCGGGAGGGATTAGAGACCCAGTACTTC
CASSPLREGLETQYF
>TRBV7-9|TRBJ2-7|NA|NA
TGTGCCAGCAGCCAAGGAGACCGGGAGAAGAATTACGAGCAGTACTTC
CASSQGDREKNYEQYF
>TRBV20-1|TRBJ2-3|NA|NA
TGCAGTGCTTATTTGGGCACAGATACGCAGTATTTT
CSAYLGTDTQYF
>TRBV12-3/TRBV12-4|TRBJ2-1|few|TRBD2
TGTGCCAGCAGCTCGGGGTATCCTAGCGGGGGTAGAGCCAATGAGCAGTTCTTC
CASSSGYPSGGRANEQFF
>TRBV7-9|TRBJ1-2|NA|TRBD1
TGTGCCAGCAACCCGGGACAGGGGTCTTATGGCAACACCTTC
CASNPGQGSYGNTF
>TRBV30|TRBJ1-1|NA|TRBD1
TGTGCCTGGAGTACGGGACAGGAAGCTTTCTTT
CAWSTGQEAFF
>TRBV29-1|TRBJ1-1|few|NA
TGCACTGGGAGGAAGAACACTGAAGCTTTCTTT
CTGRKNTEAFF
>TRBV15|TRBJ2-7|many|NA
TGTGCCACCAGCAGAGTTCGGCAGGCGGAGCAGTACTTC
CATSRVRQAEQYF
>TRBV7-7|TRBJ2-7|few|NA
TGTGCCAGCAGCTTCTCTACGGGAGACGAGCAGTACTTC
CASSFSTGDEQYF
>TRBV5-1|TRBJ2-7|many|NA
TGCGCCAGCAGGATAGGGGAGTGGAACGAGCAGTACTTC
CASRIGEWNEQYF
>TRBV28|TRBJ2-3|many|NA
TGTGCCACAACCTCCGGGGCCCTCGTAGATACGCAGTATTTT
CATTSGALVDTQYF
>TRBV12-3/TRBV12-4|TRBJ1-1|many|NA
TGTGCCGGACTTCGGACCCCAAACACTGAAGCTTTCTTT
CAGLRTPNTEAFF
>TRBV6-1|TRBJ1-6|NA|NA
TGTGCCAGCAGTCTCAGGGCTCGAGATTCACCCCTCCACTTT
CASSLRARDSPLHF
>TRBV5-1|TRBJ1-2|many|NA
TGCGCCAGCGCGGAGCTGGGGCTCAAGAATGGCTACACCTTC
CASAELGLKNGYTF
>TRBV12-3/TRBV12-4|TRBJ1-1|many|NA
TGTGCCAGCACCCCCCGTCTCCGGTTCGGGGAGACTGAAGCTTTCTTT
CASTPRLRFGETEAFF
>TRBV7-9|TRBJ1-1|many|NA
TGTGCCAGCAGCCCCTCCGGGACGAACACTGAAGCTTTCTTT
CASSPSGTNTEAFF
>TRBV6-5|TRBJ2-6|many|TRBD2
TGTGCCAGCAGTTACCGCGGGGGTTCTGGGGCCAACGTCCTGACTTTC
CASSYRGGSGANVLTF
>TRBV24-1|TRBJ2-2|many|TRBD2
TGTGCCACCACCGGGACTACGAACACCGGGGAGCTGTTTTTT
CATTGTTNTGELFF
>TRBV20-1|TRBJ2-4|NA|TRBD2
TGCAGTGCTACGGAAATCGGCGGGAGAGTGATTCAGTACTTC
CSATEIGGRVIQYF
>TRBV4-2|TRBJ2-7|NA|TRBD1
TGTGCCAGCAGCCAAGATCAGGCAGGGGGCTCCTACGAGCAGTACTTC
CASSQDQAGGSYEQYF
>TRBV20-1|TRBJ1-1|many|NA
TGCAGTGCTAGAGATTCGATCTCTTCCGAAGCTTTCTTT
CSARDSISSEAFF
>TRBV20-1|TRBJ2-5|few|TRBD2
TGCAGTGCCCACCCCTCTAGCGGGAGCGAGCAAGAGACCCAGTACTTC
CSAHPSSGSEQETQYF
>TRBV7-9|TRBJ2-3|many|NA
TGTGCCAGCAGCCTCCGGGTTCCCGGAGATACGCAGTATTTT
CASSLRVPGDTQYF